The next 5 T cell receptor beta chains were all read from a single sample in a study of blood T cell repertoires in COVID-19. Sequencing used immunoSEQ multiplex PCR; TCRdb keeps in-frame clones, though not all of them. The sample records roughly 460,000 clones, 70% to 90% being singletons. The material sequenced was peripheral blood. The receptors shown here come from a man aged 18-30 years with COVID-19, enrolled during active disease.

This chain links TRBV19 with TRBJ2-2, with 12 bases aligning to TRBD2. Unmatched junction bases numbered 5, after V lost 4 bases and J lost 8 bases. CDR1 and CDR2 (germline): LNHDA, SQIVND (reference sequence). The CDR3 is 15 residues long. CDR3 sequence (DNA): TGTGCCAGTAGTAGGACTAGCGGGACGGGGGGGGAGCTGTTTTTT. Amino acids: CASSRTSGTGGELFF.

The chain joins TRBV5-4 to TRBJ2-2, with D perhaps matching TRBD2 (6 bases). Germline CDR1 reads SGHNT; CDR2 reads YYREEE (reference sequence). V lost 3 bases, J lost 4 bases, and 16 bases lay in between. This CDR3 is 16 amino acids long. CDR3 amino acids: CASSSGVAGSTGELFF. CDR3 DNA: TGTGCCAGCAGCTCCGGAGTGGCGGGGAGCACCGGGGAGCTGTTTTTT.

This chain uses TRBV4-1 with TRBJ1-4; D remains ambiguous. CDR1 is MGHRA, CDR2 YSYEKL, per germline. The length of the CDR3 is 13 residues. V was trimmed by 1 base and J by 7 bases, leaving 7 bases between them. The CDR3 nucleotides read TGCGCCAGCAGCCAAGTTCGGGGTGAAAAACTGTTTTTT. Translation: CASSQVRGEKLFF.

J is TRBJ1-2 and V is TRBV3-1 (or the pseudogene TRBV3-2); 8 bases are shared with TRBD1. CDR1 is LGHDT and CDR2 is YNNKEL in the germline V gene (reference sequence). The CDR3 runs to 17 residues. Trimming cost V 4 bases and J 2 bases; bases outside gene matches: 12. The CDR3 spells CASSPSTGTGPNYGYTF. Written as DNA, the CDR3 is TGTGCCAGCAGCCCTTCTACCGGGACAGGCCCAAACTATGGCTACACCTTC.

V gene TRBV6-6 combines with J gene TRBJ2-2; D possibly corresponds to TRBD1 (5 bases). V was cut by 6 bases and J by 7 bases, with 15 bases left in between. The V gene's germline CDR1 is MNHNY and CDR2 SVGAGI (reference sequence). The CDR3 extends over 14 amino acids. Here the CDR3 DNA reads TGTGCCAGCAGCCGCAGGCAGGGCTACGGGGAGCTGTTTTTT. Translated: CASSRRQGYGELFF.